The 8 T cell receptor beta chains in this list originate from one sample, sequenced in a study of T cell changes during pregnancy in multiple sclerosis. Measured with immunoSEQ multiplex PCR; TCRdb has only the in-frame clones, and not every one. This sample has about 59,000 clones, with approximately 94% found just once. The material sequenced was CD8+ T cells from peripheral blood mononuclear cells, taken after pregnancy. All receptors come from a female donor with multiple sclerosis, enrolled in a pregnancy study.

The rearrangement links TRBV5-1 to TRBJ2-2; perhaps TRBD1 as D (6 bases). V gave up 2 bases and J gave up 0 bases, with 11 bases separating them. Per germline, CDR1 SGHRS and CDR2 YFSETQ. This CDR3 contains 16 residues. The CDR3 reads CASSFGQPPNTGELFF. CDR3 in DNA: TGCGCCAGCAGCTTTGGACAGCCACCGAACACCGGGGAGCTGTTTTTT.

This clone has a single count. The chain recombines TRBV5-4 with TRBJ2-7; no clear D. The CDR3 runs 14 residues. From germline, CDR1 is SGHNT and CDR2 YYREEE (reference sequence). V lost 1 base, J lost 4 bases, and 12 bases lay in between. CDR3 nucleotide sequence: TGTGCCAGCAGCTTGTATAACAGCATGTACGAGCAGTACTTC. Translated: CASSLYNSMYEQYF.

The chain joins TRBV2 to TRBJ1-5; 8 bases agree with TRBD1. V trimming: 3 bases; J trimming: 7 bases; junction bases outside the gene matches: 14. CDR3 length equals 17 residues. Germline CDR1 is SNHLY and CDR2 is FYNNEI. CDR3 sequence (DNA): TGTGCCAGCAGTGATCCTTTTGCAGGGGGCGCAGGACAGCCCCAGCATTTT. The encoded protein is CASSDPFAGGAGQPQHF.

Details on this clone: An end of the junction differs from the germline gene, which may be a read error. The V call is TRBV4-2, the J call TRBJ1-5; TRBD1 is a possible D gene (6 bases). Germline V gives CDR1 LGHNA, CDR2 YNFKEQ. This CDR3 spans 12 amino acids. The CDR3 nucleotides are TGTGCCAGCAGCCAAAAACAGGGACCGCAATCCTTT. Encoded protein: CASSQKQGPQSF.

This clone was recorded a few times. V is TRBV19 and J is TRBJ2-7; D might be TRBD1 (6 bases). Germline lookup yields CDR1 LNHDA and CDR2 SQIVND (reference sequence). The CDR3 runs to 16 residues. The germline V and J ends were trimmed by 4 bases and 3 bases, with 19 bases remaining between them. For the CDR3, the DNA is TGTGCCAGTAGTAACGCCAGGGGATCCCCTTTCTACGAGCAGTACTTC. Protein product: CASSNARGSPFYEQYF.

CDR3 nucleotide sequence: TGCGCCAGCCAGGCAGGGGCAGTAGCTTTCTTT. This codes for CASQAGAVAFF. The V call is TRBV10-2, the J call TRBJ1-1, with D possibly matching TRBD1 (6 bases). V dropped 8 bases and J dropped 10 bases, with 14 bases sitting between them. This CDR3 has 11 amino acids. Germline V CDR1 and CDR2: WSHSY, SAAADI.

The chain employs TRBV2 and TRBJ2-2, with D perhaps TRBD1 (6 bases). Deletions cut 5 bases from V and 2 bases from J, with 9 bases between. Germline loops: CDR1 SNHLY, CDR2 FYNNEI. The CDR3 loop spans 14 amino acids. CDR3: CASSPRGNTGELFF. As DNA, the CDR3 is TGTGCCAGCAGTCCCAGGGGTAACACCGGGGAGCTGTTTTTT.

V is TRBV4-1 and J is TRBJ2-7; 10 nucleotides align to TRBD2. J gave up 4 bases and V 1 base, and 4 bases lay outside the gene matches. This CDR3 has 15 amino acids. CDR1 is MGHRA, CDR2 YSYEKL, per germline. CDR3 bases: TGCGCCAGCAGCCAAGGGACTAGCGGCGCATACGAGCAGTACTTC. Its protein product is CASSQGTSGAYEQYF.